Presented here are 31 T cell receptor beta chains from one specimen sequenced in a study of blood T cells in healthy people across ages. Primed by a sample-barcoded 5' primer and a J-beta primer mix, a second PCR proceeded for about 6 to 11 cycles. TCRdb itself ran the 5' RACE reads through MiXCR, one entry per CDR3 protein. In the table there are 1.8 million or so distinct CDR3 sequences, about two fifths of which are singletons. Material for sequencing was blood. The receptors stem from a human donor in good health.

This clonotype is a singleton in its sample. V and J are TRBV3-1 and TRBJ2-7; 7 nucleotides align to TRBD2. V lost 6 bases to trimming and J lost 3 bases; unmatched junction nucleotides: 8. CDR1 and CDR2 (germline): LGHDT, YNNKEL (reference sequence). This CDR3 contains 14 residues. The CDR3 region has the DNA TGTGCCAGCAGGTCCGGGACTACCAACTACGAGCAGTACTTC. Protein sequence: CASRSGTTNYEQYF.

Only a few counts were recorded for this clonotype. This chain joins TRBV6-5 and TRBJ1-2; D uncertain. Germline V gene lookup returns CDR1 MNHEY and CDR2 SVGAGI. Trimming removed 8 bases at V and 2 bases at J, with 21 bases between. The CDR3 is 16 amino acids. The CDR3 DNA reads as TGTGCCAGCGCCCTAGGGTCCAGAGGGAACAACTATGGCTACACCTTC. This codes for CASALGSRGNNYGYTF.

Here the CDR3 reads CAIPMRGAEDTQYF. The CDR3 coding sequence is TGTGCCATCCCGATGAGGGGGGCTGAGGATACGCAGTATTTT. The chain is built from TRBV10-3 and TRBJ2-3; D may correspond to TRBD1 or TRBD2 (6 bases each). Trimming removed 8 bases from V and 6 bases from J, with 18 bases in between. Germline V gene data show CDR1 as ENHRY and CDR2 as SYGVKD. The CDR3 loop spans 14 amino acids.

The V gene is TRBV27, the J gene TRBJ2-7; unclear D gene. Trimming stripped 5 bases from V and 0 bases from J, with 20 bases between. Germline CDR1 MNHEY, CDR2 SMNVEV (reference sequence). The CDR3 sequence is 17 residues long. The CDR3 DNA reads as TGTGCCAGCAGTCTTGGTGTGGGGTCAATTAACTCCTACGAGCAGTACTTC. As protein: CASSLGVGSINSYEQYF.

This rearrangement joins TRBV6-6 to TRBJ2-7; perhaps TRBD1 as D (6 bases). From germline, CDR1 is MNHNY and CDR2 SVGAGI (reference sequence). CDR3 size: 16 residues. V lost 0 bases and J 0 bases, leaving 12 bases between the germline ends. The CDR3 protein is CASSYSLGGSSYEQYF. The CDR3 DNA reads TGTGCCAGCAGTTACTCCCTAGGGGGAAGCTCCTACGAGCAGTACTTC.

The CDR3 spells CASIYERSWAEQYF. CDR3 DNA: TGTGCCAGCATCTACGAGCGGTCCTGGGCCGAGCAGTACTTC. The chain combines TRBV5-8 with TRBJ2-7, with a weak D call TRBD2 (5 bases). V was cut by 6 bases and J by 6 bases, with 19 bases left in between. Germline lookup yields CDR1 SGHTS and CDR2 YDEGEE. The CDR3 has 14 residues.

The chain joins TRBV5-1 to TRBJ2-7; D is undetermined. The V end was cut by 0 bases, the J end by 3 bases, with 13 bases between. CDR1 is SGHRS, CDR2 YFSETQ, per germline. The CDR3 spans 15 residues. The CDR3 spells CASSLGTQLIYEQYF. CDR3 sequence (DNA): TGCGCCAGCAGCTTGGGGACCCAGTTAATCTACGAGCAGTACTTC.

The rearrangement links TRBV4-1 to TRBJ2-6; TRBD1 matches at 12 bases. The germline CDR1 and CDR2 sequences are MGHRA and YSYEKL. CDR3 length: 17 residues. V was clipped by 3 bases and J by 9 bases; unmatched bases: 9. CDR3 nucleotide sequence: TGCGCCAGCAGCCAGGGACAGGGGGCCTTCGTGGGCAACGTCCTGACTTTC. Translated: CASSQGQGAFVGNVLTF.

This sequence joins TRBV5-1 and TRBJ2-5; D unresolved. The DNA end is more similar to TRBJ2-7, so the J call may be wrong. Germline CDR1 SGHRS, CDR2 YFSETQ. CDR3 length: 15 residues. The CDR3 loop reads CASSLALQSEHEQYF. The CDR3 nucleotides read TGCGCCAGCAGCTTGGCCCTTCAGAGTGAGCACGAGCAGTACTTC.

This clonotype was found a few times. For the CDR3, the DNA is TGTGCCAGCAGTTACTCCGAGGGTCAGAGAAAACTGTTTTTT. It is translated as CASSYSEGQRKLFF. The rearrangement joins TRBV6-5 to TRBJ1-4, with unresolved D. CDR3 length: 14 amino acids. Trimming cost V 0 bases and J 10 bases, with 12 bases left between them. Germline assignment: CDR1 MNHEY and CDR2 SVGAGI.

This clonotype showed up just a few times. The CDR3 DNA sequence: TGTGCCAGCAGTGAGCTACAAGAGGGCTACGAGCAGTACTTC. Translating it yields CASSELQEGYEQYF. The rearrangement links TRBV25-1 to TRBJ2-7; D perhaps matches TRBD2 (5 bases). V was pared by 3 bases and J by 3 bases, with 12 bases between. The germline V gene has CDR1 MGHDK and CDR2 SYGVNS. This CDR3 region has 14 residues.

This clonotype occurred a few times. CDR3 protein: CASSLVLGGWETQYF. CDR3 sequence (DNA): TGTGCCAGCAGTTTAGTGCTGGGAGGTTGGGAGACCCAGTACTTC. V and J are TRBV12-3 or TRBV12-4 and TRBJ2-5, with D maybe TRBD2 (6 bases). The length of the CDR3 is 15 residues. V lost 1 base and J lost 5, with 14 bases in between.

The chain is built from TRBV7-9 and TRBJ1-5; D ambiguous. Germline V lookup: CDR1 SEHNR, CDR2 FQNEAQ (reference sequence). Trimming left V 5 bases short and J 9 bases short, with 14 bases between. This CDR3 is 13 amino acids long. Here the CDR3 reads CASSPTATGPQHF. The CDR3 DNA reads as TGTGCCAGCAGCCCAACAGCGACTGGGCCCCAGCATTTT.

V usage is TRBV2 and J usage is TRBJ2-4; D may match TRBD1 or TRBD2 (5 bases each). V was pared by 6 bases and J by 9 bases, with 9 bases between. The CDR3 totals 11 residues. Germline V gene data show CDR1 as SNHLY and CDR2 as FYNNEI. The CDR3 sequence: CASRGVAIQYF. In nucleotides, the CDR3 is TGTGCCAGCAGGGGGGTGGCCATTCAGTACTTC.

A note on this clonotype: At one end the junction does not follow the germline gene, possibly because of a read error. The CDR3 region is CASSDANYGHTF. DNA for the CDR3: TGTGCCAGCAGTGACGCTAACTATGGCCACACCTTC. This chain connects TRBV2 to TRBJ1-2; D unclear. CDR1 and CDR2 (germline): SNHLY, FYNNEI. This CDR3 has 12 residues.

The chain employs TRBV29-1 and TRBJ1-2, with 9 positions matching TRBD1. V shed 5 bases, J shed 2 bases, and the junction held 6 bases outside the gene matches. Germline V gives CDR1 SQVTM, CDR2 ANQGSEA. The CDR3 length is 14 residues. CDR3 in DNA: TGCAGCGTTTATCCGGGACAGGGAAACTATGGCTACACCTTC. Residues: CSVYPGQGNYGYTF.

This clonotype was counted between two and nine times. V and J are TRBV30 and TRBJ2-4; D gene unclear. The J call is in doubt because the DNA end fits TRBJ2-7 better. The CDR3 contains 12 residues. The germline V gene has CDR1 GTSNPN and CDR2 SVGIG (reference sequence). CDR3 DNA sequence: TGTGCCTGGAGTCTTGGGGATTTCGAGCAGTACTTC. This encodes CAWSLGDFEQYF.

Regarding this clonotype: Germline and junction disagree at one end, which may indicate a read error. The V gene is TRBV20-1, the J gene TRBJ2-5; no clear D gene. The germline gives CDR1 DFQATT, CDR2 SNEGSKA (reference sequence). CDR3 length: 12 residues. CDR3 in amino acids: CSARDLGEAQYF. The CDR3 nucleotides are TGCAGTGCTAGAGATCTCGGAGAGGCCCAGTACTTC.

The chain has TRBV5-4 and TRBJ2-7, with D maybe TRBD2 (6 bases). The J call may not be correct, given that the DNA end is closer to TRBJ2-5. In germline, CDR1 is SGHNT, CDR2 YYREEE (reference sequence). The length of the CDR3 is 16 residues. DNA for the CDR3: TGTGCCAGCAGCTTGGACGGGGGAAATGTATTGGAGACCCAGTACTTC. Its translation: CASSLDGGNVLETQYF.

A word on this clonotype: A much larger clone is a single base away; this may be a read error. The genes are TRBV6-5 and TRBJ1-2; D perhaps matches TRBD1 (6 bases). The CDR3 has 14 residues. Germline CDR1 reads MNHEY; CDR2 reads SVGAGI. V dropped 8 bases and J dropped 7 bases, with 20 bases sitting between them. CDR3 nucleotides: TGTGCCAGCTACACAACAGGGTATGGCTGTGGCTACACCTTC. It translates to CASYTTGYGCGYTF.

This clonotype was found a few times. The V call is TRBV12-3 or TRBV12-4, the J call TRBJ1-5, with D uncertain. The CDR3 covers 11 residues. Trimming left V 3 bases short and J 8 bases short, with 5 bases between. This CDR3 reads CASSFGEPQHF. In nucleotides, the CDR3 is TGTGCCAGCAGTTTCGGTGAGCCCCAGCATTTT.

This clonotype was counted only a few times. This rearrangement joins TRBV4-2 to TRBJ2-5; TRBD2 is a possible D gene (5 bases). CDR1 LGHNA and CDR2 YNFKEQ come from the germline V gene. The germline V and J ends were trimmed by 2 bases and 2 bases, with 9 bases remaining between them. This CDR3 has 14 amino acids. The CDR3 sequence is CASSQLTSQETQYF. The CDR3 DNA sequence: TGTGCCAGCAGCCAATTAACTAGTCAAGAGACCCAGTACTTC.

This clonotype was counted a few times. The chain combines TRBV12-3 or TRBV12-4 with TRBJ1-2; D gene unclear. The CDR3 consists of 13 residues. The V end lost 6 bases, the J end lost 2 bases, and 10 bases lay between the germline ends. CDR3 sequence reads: CASSKIPNYGYTF. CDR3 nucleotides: TGTGCCAGCAGCAAAATCCCAAACTATGGCTACACCTTC.

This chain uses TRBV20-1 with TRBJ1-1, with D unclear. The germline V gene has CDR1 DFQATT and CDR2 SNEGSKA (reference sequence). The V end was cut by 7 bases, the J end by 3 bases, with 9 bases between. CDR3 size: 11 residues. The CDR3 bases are TGCAGTGTTCCGCGGGACACTGAAGCTTTCTTT. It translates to CSVPRDTEAFF.

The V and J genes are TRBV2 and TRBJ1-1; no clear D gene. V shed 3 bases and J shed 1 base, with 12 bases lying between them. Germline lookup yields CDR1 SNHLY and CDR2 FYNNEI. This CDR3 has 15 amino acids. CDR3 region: CASSELGLTNTEAFF. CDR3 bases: TGTGCCAGCAGTGAGCTAGGACTAACGAACACTGAAGCTTTCTTT.

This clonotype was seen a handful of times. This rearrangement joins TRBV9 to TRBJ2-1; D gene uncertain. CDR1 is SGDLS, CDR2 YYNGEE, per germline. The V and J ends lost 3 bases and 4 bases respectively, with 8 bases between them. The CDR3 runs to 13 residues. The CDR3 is CASSGRLYNEQFF. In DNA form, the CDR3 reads TGTGCCAGCAGCGGGCGCCTTTACAATGAGCAGTTCTTC.

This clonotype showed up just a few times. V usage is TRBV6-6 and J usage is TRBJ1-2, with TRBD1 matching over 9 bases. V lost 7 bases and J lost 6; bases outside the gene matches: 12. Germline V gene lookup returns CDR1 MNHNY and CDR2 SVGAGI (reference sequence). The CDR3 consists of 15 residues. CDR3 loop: CASTLPGQGEDGYTF. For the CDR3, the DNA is TGTGCCAGCACCCTCCCGGGACAGGGAGAGGATGGCTACACCTTC.

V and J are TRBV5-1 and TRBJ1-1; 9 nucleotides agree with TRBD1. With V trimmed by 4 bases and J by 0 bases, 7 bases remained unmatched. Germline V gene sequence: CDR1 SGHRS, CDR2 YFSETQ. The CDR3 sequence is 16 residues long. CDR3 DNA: TGCGCCAGCAGCCCTCCCGGGACAGGGATGAACACTGAAGCTTTCTTT. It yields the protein CASSPPGTGMNTEAFF. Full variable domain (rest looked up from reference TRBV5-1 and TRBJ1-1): KAGVTQTPRYLIKTRGQQVTLSCSPISGHRSVSWYQQTPGQGLQFLFEYFSETQRNKGNFPGRFSGRQFSNSRSEMNVSTLELGDSALYLCASSPPGTGMNTEAFFGQGTRLTVV.

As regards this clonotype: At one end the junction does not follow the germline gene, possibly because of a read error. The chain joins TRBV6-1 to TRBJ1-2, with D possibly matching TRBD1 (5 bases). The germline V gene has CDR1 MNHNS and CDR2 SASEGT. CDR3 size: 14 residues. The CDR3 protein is CASREGAGRYGYTF. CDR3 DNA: TGTGCCAGCAGGGAAGGGGCCGGACGGTATGGCTACACCTTC.

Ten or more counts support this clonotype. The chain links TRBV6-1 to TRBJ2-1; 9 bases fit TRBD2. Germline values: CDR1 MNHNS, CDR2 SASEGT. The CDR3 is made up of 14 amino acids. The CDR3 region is CASELAGRGNEQFF. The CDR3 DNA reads TGTGCTTCCGAGCTAGCGGGGCGAGGGAATGAGCAGTTCTTC.

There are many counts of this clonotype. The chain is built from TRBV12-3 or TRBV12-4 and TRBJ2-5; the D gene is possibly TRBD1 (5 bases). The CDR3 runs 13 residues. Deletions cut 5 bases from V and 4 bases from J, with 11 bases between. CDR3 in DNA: TGTGCCAGCAGTCCCCAGGGATTAGAGACCCAGTACTTC. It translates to CASSPQGLETQYF.